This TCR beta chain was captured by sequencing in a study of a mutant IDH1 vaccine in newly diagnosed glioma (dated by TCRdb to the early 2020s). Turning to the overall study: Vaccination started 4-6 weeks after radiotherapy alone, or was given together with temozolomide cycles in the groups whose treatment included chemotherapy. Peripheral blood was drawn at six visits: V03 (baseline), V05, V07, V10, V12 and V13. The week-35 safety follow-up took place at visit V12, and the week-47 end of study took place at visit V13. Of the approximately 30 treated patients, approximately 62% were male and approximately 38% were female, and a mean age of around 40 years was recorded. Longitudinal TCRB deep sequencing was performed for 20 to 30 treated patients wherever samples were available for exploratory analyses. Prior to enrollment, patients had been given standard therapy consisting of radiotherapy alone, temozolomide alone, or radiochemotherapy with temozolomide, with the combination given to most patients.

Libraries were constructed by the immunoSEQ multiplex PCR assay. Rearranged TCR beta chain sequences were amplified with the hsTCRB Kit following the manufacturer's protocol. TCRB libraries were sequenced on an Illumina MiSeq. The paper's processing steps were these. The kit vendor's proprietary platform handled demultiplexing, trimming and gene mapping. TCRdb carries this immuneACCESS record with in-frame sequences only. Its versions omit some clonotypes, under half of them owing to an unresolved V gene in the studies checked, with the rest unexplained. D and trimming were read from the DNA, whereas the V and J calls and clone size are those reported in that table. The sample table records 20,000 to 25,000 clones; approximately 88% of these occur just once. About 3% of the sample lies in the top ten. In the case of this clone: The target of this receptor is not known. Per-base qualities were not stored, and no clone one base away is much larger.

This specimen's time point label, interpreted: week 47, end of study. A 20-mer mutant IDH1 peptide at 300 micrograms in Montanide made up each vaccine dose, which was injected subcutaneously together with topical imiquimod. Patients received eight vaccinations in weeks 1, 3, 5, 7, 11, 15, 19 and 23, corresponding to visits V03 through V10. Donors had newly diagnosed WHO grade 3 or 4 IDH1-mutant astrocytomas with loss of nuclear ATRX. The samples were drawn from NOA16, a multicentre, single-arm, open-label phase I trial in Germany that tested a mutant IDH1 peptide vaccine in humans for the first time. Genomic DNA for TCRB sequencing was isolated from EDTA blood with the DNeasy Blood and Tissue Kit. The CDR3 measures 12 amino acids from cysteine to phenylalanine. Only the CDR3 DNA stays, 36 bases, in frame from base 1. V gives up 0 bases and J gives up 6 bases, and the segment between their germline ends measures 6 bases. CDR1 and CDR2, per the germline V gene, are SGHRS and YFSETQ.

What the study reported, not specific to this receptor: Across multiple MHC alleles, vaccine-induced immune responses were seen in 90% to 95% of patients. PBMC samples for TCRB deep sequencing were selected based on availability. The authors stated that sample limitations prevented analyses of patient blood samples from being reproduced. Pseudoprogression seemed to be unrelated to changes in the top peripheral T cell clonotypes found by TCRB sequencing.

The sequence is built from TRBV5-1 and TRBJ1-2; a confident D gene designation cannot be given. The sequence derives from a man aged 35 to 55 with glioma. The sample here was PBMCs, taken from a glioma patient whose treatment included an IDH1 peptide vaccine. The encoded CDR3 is CASSLGSDGYTF. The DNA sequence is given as TGCGCCAGCAGCTTGGGCAGTGATGGCTACACCTTC.